These 27 T cell receptor beta chains came from one sample sequenced in a study of identical twins. Using its own MiXCR run on the 5' RACE reads, TCRdb lists one record per CDR3 protein. Of a few hundred thousand distinct CDR3 sequences detected, more than 9% appear once; the ten largest clones hold roughly 3.2%. The data were also submitted as part of a second study, on yellow fever vaccine responses in identical twins.

Material: PBMCs. The receptors were gathered from a woman under 30 in good health.

The chain links TRBV15 to TRBJ2-1; the D is unclear. The CDR3 is 17 amino acids. Deletions cut 1 base from V and 3 bases from J, with 16 bases between. The germline V gene encodes CDR1 LNHNV and CDR2 YYDKDF (reference sequence). The CDR3 reads CATSRVPRSFRYNEQFF. In DNA, the CDR3 is TGTGCCACCAGCAGAGTTCCCCGAAGTTTCCGCTACAATGAGCAGTTCTTC.

This chain's CDR3 is CASSPTVLYGYTF. CDR3 nucleotide sequence: TGCGCCAGCAGCCCGACAGTCCTATATGGCTACACCTTC. The rearrangement joins TRBV4-3 to TRBJ1-2; TRBD1 might be the D (5 bases). CDR3 length: 13 residues. Germline lookup yields CDR1 LGHNA and CDR2 YSLEER. V was pared by 4 bases and J by 5 bases, with 11 bases between.

This clonotype was counted at least ten times. The CDR3, as DNA: TGCGCCAGCAGCTTGGTGAGATACTCCTACAATGAGCAGTTCTTC. It translates to CASSLVRYSYNEQFF. The gene calls are TRBV5-1 and TRBJ2-1, with D unclear. The germline V gene has CDR1 SGHRS and CDR2 YFSETQ. The CDR3 extends over 15 amino acids. Trimming took 0 bases from V and 0 from J, leaving 7 bases between them.

This chain connects TRBV7-2 to TRBJ2-5, with D possibly matching TRBD1 (5 bases). The CDR3 extends over 15 amino acids. Germline V CDR1 and CDR2: SGHTA, FQGNSA. V gave up 1 base and J gave up 5 bases, with 14 bases separating them. Written as DNA, the CDR3 is TGTGCCAGCAGCTTAGGCGCAGGGTCGGTGGAGACCCAGTACTTC. Translating it yields CASSLGAGSVETQYF.

This clonotype has just a few counts. V and J are TRBV20-1 and TRBJ2-7; TRBD1 aligns across 10 bases. CDR3 size: 15 residues. J gave up 12 bases and V 5 bases, and 19 bases lay outside the gene matches. Germline V gene sequence: CDR1 DFQATT, CDR2 SNEGSKA (reference sequence). The CDR3 reads CSAAKAGTGDLARYF. CDR3 in DNA: TGCAGTGCTGCAAAAGCCGGGACAGGGGATTTGGCTCGGTACTTC.

The V gene is TRBV5-1, the J gene TRBJ2-2; D may be TRBD1 (5 bases). The CDR3 runs 17 residues. Germline loops: CDR1 SGHRS, CDR2 YFSETQ. V gave up 8 bases and J gave up 3 bases, with 23 bases separating them. This CDR3 reads CASRISIGATDTGELFF. As DNA, the CDR3 is TGCGCCAGTCGTATTTCGATAGGGGCTACGGACACCGGGGAGCTGTTTTTT.

This clonotype was counted many times. The V gene is TRBV7-2, the J gene TRBJ2-7; 9 bases are shared with TRBD2. This CDR3 has 14 amino acids. V was clipped by 1 base and J by 6 bases; unmatched bases: 4. Per the germline V gene, CDR1 is SGHTA and CDR2 is FQGNSA. The CDR3 here is CASSLGLAGAEQYF. CDR3 nucleotides: TGTGCCAGCAGCTTAGGTTTAGCGGGAGCCGAGCAGTACTTC.

The rearrangement uses TRBV29-1 and TRBJ2-7; 7 nucleotides match TRBD1. Germline assignment: CDR1 SQVTM and CDR2 ANQGSEA. V was clipped by 4 bases and J by 4 bases; unmatched bases: 4. The CDR3 loop spans 12 amino acids. The CDR3 nucleotides are TGCAGCGTTGTATCAGGGGGTTACGAGCAGTACTTC. Its protein product is CSVVSGGYEQYF.

This clonotype was seen a few times. The chain has TRBV9 and TRBJ2-7, with D possibly being TRBD2 (6 bases). Looked up from germline, CDR1 is SGDLS and CDR2 is YYNGEE. Trimming removed 0 bases from V and 0 bases from J, with 10 bases in between. There are 15 residues in the CDR3. The CDR3 protein is CASSVDLGSSYEQYF. In nucleotides, the CDR3 is TGTGCCAGCAGCGTAGATCTCGGGAGCTCCTACGAGCAGTACTTC.

Only a few counts were recorded for this clonotype. The J gene is TRBJ2-2, the V gene TRBV7-9; TRBD2 is a possible D gene (6 bases). V was clipped by 4 bases and J by 4 bases, with 16 bases between them. The CDR3 runs 16 residues. Germline V gene sequence: CDR1 SEHNR, CDR2 FQNEAQ (reference sequence). The CDR3 DNA sequence: TGTGCCAGCAGCTCCCCGGGAGAGGGGAGCACCGGGGAGCTGTTTTTT. It translates to CASSSPGEGSTGELFF.

The chain employs TRBV2 and TRBJ2-1; possible D gene TRBD2, 5 bases. The CDR3 has 14 residues. CDR1 and CDR2 (germline): SNHLY, FYNNEI. Trimming took 6 bases from V and 4 from J, leaving 13 bases between them. For the CDR3, the DNA is TGTGCCAGCAGGAGATCTACGGGGTACAATGAGCAGTTCTTC. Residues: CASRRSTGYNEQFF.

Here the CDR3 DNA reads TGTGCCAGCTCAAAAGAAACAGGGAACTCTGGAAACACCATATATTTT. This gives the protein CASSKETGNSGNTIYF. The chain carries TRBV18 and TRBJ1-3, with a possible D match to TRBD1 (6 bases). The CDR3 sequence is 16 residues long. Germline CDR1 reads KGHSH; CDR2 reads LQKENI. The germline V and J ends were trimmed by 5 bases and 0 bases, with 14 bases remaining between them.

The gene calls are TRBV15 and TRBJ1-5; 9 positions match TRBD1. This CDR3 comprises 15 residues. Germline CDR1 reads LNHNV; CDR2 reads YYDKDF (reference sequence). J lost 7 bases, V lost 0 bases, and 4 bases had no gene match. As DNA, the CDR3 is TGTGCCACCAGCAGAGACAGACAGGGGGGACAGCCCCAGCATTTT. It is translated as CATSRDRQGGQPQHF.

The chain links TRBV29-1 to TRBJ2-1; D tentatively fits TRBD1 or TRBD2 (5 bases each). CDR1 is SQVTM and CDR2 is ANQGSEA in the germline V gene. The V end was cut by 7 bases, the J end by 8 bases, with 15 bases between. This CDR3 has 12 amino acids. The CDR3 sequence: CSGGTSWHEQFF. Written as DNA, the CDR3 is TGCAGCGGGGGGACCAGCTGGCATGAGCAGTTCTTC.

This clonotype has just a few counts. J is TRBJ2-2 and V is TRBV5-1; TRBD2 is a possible D gene (7 bases). Germline lookup yields CDR1 SGHRS and CDR2 YFSETQ. V shed 3 bases and J shed 7 bases, with 16 bases lying between them. This CDR3 comprises 15 residues. CDR3 sequence reads: CASSYRPGEGGELFF. The CDR3 DNA is TGCGCCAGCAGCTACCGTCCAGGGGAGGGCGGGGAGCTGTTTTTT.

The rearrangement uses TRBV7-8 and TRBJ2-6, with 9 bases lining up with TRBD1. The CDR3 consists of 17 residues. Germline CDR1 and CDR2: SGHVS and FQNEAQ. Trimming at V came to 4 bases and at J to 3 bases, leaving 7 bases not matched to a gene. The CDR3 DNA sequence: TGTGCCAGCAGCTCGGCGACAGGGGGAGGTGGGGCCAACGTCCTGACTTTC. Its translation: CASSSATGGGGANVLTF. Together with reference TRBV7-8 and TRBJ2-6, the CDR3 gives the full variable domain: GAGVSQSPRYKVAKRGQDVALRCDPISGHVSLFWYQQALGQGPEFLTYFQNEAQLDKSGLPSDRFFAERPEGSVSTLKIQRTQQEDSAVYLCASSSATGGGGANVLTFGAGSRLTVL.

Only a few counts were recorded for this clonotype. The chain is built from TRBV2 and TRBJ2-7; 7 bases match TRBD1. Trimming took 6 bases from V and 2 from J; bases not matched to a gene: 7. This CDR3 has 14 amino acids. CDR1 SNHLY and CDR2 FYNNEI come from the germline V gene. The CDR3 DNA is TGTGCCAGCAGCAGACAGGGTAACACCTACGAGCAGTACTTC. Protein: CASSRQGNTYEQYF.

This clonotype was recorded a few times. The V call is TRBV7-9, the J call TRBJ2-7; D tentatively reads TRBD1 or TRBD2 (5 bases each). The CDR3 extends over 13 amino acids. V was clipped by 9 bases and J by 4 bases, with 16 bases between them. Germline-derived CDR1 and CDR2 are SEHNR and FQNEAQ (reference sequence). The DNA of the CDR3 is TGTGCCAGTCAGACCTTTGGGGGTTACGAGCAGTACTTC. Amino acids: CASQTFGGYEQYF.

This sequence joins TRBV25-1 and TRBJ1-2, with D possibly matching TRBD1 (5 bases). The CDR3 runs 15 residues. Germline CDR1 reads MGHDK; CDR2 reads SYGVNS. V gave up 1 base and J gave up 8 bases, with 17 bases separating them. In DNA form, the CDR3 reads TGTGCCAGCAGTGAATTCGTCGGGGCATCCCGGGGCTACACCTTC. It specifies CASSEFVGASRGYTF.

This clonotype has more than one count but fewer than ten. The rearrangement joins TRBV20-1 to TRBJ2-7, with D uncertain. Trimming pared 6 bases from V and 0 bases from J, leaving 15 bases between. Germline lookup yields CDR1 DFQATT and CDR2 SNEGSKA (reference sequence). This CDR3 is built from 14 residues. CDR3: CSAYGLQSSYEQYF. CDR3 nucleotide sequence: TGCAGTGCCTATGGGCTCCAAAGCTCCTACGAGCAGTACTTC.

This clonotype was seen repeatedly, ten times or more. The J gene is TRBJ2-7, the V gene TRBV5-1; D unclear. The germline V and J ends were trimmed by 0 bases and 6 bases, with 10 bases remaining between them. In germline, CDR1 is SGHRS, CDR2 YFSETQ. This CDR3 is built from 13 residues. The CDR3 sequence: CASSLAQAAEQYF. DNA for the CDR3: TGCGCCAGCAGCTTGGCCCAGGCAGCCGAGCAGTACTTC.

This clonotype came up a few times. The chain links TRBV12-3 or TRBV12-4 to TRBJ2-5; 8 bases agree with TRBD2. Trimming removed 5 bases from V and 4 bases from J; junction bases left unmatched: 6. This CDR3 spans 14 amino acids. This chain's CDR3 is CASSTAGAAETQYF. As DNA, the CDR3 is TGTGCCAGCAGTACAGCGGGAGCTGCAGAGACCCAGTACTTC.

The chain employs TRBV15 and TRBJ1-1; 8 bases map to TRBD1. Unmatched junction bases numbered 2, after V lost 4 bases and J lost 4 bases. In germline, CDR1 is LNHNV, CDR2 YYDKDF (reference sequence). This CDR3 has 13 residues. CDR3 in amino acids: CATSTGGSTEAFF. CDR3 nucleotide sequence: TGTGCCACCAGCACAGGGGGCAGCACTGAAGCTTTCTTT.

The V call is TRBV24-1, the J call TRBJ2-1, with D maybe TRBD1 (6 bases). The germline V gene encodes CDR1 KGHDR and CDR2 SFDVKD. Trimming took off 4 bases at V and 3 bases at J, with 15 bases between the two ends. The CDR3 consists of 16 residues. The CDR3 DNA reads as TGTGCCACCAGTGAAGTTTCGACAGGAAGCTACAATGAGCAGTTCTTC. It codes for CATSEVSTGSYNEQFF.

This clonotype occurred many times. The J gene is TRBJ2-3, the V gene TRBV21-1; the table's D gene call, TRBD1, was not cross checked with the DNA. TRBV21-1 is a known pseudogene. The CDR3 is 16 amino acids. The DNA for the CDR3 is TGTGCCAGCAGCAAAAGGACAGGGCCTACCACAGATACGCAGTATTTT. The encoded protein is CASSKRTGPTTDTQYF.

This clonotype came up many times. The chain carries TRBV12-3 or TRBV12-4 and TRBJ2-1; TRBD1 matches at 7 bases. The CDR3 is 12 amino acids. V shed 2 bases and J 12 bases; nucleotides not matched to a gene: 4. Here the CDR3 DNA reads TGTGCCAGCAGTTTAAAGGGGGCACTGCAGTTCTTC. Amino acids: CASSLKGALQFF.

The CDR3 here is CASSWDRGDTQYF. The DNA of the CDR3 is TGTGCCAGCAGCTGGGACAGGGGTGATACGCAGTATTTT. V and J are TRBV5-5 and TRBJ2-3; 10 nucleotides agree with TRBD1. CDR1 is SGHKS and CDR2 is YYEKEE in the germline V gene (reference sequence). The CDR3 has 13 residues. The ends lost 3 bases at V and 6 bases at J; junction bases unmatched: 1.